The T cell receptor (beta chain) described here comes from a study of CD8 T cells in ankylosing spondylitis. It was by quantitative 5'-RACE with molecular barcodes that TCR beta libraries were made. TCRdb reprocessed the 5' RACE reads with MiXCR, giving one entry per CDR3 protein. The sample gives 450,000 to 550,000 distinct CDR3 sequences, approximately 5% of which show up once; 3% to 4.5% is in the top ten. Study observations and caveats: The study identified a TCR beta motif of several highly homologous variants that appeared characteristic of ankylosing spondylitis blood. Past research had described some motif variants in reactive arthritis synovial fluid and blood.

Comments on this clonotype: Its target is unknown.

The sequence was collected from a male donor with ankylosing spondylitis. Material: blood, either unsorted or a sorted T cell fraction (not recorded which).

CDR3 in DNA: TGCAGTGCTAGGTACAGGGGCCAAGAGACCCAGTACTTC. Translated, it gives CSARYRGQETQYF. This rearrangement joins TRBV20-1 to TRBJ2-5; 7 bases map to TRBD1. Per the germline V gene, CDR1 is DFQATT and CDR2 is SNEGSKA (reference sequence). The CDR3 spans 13 residues. The junction had 2 bases not matched to a gene; V was cut back by 3 bases and J by 1 base.